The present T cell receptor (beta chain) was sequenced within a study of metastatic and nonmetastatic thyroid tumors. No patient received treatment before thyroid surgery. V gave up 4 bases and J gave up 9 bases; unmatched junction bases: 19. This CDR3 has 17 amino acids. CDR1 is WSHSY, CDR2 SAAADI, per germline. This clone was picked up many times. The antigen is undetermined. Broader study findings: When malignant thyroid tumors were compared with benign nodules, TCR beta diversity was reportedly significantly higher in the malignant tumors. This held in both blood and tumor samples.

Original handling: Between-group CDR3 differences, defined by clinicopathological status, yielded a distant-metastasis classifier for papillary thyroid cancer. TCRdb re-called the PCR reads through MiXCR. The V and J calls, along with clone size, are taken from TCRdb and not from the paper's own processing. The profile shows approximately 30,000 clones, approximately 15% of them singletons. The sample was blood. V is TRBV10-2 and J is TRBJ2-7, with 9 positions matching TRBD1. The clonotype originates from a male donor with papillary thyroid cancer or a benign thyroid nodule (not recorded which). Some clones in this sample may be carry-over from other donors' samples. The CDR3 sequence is CASSADRGIVRDSRQYF. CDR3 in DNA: TGCGCCAGCAGTGCAGACAGGGGGATTGTACGAGATTCGCGGCAGTACTTC.